This entry features one TCR beta chain sequence. Its antigen is unidentified. The data stem from a study of T cells expressing NK-cell markers. General study points: Expanded clones of NKG2C+ T cells had an unclear HCMV specificity. Among several donors, these clonotypes also ranked first in the CD3+CD56-NKG2C+ fraction.

TCRdb reanalyzed the 5' RACE reads, giving one entry per CDR3 protein sequence and no DNA. The table lists 500,000 to 700,000 distinct CDR3 sequences, with approximately 3.6% in the top ten. This TCR came from a man aged 18 to 29 in good health. The source material was blood T cells: a sorted CD56 or NKG2C T cell subset, CD4+ or CD8+ T cells, or bulk PBMC T cells (not recorded which).

The CDR3 sequence is CASSLQEGWTEAFF. V gene TRBV7-3 combines with J gene TRBJ1-1. Germline-derived CDR1 and CDR2 are SGHTA and FQGTGA. There are 14 residues in the CDR3.